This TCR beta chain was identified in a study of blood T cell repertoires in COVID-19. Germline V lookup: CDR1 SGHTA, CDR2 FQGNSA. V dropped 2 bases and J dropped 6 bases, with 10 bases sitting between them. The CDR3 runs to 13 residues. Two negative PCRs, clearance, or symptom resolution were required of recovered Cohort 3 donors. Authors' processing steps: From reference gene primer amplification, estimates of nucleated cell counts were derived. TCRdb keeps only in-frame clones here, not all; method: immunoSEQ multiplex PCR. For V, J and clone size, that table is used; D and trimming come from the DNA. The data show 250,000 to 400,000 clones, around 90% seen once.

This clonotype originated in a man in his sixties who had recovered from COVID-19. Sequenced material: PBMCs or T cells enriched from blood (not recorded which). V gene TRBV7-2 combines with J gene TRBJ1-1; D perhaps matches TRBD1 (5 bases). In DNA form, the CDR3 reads TGTGCCAGCAGCTTAACGACAGTCGCTGAAGCTTTCTTT. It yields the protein CASSLTTVAEAFF.